This TCR beta chain was identified during a study of blood T cells in healthy people across ages. This clonotype was recorded once. CDR3 size: 15 residues. Looked up from germline, CDR1 is MDHEN and CDR2 is SYDVKM. The V end lost 2 bases, the J end lost 3 bases, and 11 bases lay between the germline ends. The authors ran a second PCR of roughly 6 to 11 cycles using a sample-barcoded 5' primer and a J-beta primer mix. In TCRdb, the 5' RACE reads were re-called with MiXCR into one record per CDR3 protein. The data contain about 1.6 million distinct CDR3 sequences, around 35% of them singletons. The chain employs TRBV28 and TRBJ2-4; D is unclear. The sequenced sample was blood. The clonotype comes from a woman in her 30s in good health. The CDR3 coding sequence is TGTGCCAGCAGTTTACCCGGGCAGAACAAAAACATTCAGTACTTC. It translates to CASSLPGQNKNIQYF.